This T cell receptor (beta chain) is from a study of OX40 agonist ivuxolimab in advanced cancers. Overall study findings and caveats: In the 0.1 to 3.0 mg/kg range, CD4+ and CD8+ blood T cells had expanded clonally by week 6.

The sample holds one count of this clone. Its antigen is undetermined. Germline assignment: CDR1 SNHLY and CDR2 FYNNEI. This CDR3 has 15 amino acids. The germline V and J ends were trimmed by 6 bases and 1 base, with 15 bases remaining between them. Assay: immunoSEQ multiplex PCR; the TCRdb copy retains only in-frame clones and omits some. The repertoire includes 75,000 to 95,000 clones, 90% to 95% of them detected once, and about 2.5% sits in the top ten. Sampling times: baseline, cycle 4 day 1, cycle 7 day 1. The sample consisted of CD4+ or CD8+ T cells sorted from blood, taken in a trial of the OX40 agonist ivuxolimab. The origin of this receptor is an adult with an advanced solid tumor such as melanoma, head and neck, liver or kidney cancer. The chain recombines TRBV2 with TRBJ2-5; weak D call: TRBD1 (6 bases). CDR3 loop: CASSESPGAQETQYF. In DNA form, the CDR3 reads TGTGCCAGCAGCGAGTCTCCAGGGGCCCAAGAGACCCAGTACTTC. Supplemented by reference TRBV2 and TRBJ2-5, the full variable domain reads EPEVTQTPSHQVTQMGQEVILRCVPISNHLYFYWYRQILGQKVEFLVSFYNNEISEKSEIFDDQFSVERPDGSNFTLKIRSTKLEDSAMYFCASSESPGAQETQYFGPGTRLLVL.